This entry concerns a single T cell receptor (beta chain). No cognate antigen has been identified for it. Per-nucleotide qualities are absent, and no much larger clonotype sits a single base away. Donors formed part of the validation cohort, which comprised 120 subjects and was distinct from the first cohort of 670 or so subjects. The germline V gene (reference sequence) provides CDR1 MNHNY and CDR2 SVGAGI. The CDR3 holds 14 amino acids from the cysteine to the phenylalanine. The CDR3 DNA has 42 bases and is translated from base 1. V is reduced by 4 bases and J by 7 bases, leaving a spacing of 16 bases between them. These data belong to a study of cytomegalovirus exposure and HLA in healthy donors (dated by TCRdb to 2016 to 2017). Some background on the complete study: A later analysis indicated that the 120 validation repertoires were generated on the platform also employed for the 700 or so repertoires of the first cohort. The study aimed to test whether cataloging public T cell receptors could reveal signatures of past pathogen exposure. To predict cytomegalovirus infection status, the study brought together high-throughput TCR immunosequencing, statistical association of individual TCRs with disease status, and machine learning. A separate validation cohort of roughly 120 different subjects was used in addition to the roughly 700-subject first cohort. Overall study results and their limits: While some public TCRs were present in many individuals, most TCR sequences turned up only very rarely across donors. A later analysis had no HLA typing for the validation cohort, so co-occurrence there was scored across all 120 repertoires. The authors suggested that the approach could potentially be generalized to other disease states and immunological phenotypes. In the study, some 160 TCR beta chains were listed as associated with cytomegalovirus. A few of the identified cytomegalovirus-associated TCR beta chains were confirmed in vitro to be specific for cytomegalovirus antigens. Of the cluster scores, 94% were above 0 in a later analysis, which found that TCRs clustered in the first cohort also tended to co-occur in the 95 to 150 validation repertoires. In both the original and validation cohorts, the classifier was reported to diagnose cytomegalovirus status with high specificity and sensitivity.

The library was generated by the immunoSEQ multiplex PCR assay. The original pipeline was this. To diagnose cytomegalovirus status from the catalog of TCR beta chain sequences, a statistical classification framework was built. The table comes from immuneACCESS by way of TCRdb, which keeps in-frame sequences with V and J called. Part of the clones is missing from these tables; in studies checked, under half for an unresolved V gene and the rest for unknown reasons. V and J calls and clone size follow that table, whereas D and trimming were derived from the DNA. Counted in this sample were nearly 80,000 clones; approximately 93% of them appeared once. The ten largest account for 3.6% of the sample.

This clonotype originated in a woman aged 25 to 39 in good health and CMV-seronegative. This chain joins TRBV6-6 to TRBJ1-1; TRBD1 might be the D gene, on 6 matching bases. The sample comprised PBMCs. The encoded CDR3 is CASSSGGGTGEAFF. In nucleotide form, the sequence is TGTGCCAGCAGTTCGGGAGGGGGAACGGGTGAAGCTTTCTTT.